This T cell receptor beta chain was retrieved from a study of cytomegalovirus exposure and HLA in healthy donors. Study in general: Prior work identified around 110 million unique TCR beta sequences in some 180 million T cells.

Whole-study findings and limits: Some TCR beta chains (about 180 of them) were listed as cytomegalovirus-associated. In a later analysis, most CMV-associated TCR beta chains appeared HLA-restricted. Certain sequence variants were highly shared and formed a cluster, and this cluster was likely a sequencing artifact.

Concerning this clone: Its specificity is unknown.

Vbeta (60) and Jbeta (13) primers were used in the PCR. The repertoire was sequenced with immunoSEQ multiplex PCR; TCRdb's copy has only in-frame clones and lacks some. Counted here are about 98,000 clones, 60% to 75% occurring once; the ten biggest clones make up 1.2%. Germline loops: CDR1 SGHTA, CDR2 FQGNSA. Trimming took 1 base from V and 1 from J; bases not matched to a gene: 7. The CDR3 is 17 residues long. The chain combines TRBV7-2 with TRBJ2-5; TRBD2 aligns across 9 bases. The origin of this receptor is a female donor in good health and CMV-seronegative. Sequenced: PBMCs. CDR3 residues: CASSLVGGGGLQETQYF. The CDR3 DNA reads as TGTGCCAGCAGCTTAGTGGGCGGGGGGGGACTCCAAGAGACCCAGTACTTC.